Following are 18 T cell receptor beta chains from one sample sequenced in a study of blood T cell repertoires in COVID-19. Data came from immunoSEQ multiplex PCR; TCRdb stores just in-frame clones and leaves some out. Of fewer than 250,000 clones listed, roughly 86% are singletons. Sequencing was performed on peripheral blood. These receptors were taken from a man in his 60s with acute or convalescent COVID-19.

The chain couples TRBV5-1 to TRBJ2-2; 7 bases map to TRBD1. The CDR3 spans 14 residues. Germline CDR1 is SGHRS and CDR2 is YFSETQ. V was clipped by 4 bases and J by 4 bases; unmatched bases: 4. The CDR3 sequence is CASSPGQSTGELFF. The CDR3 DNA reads TGCGCCAGCAGCCCGGGACAGAGCACCGGGGAGCTGTTTTTT.

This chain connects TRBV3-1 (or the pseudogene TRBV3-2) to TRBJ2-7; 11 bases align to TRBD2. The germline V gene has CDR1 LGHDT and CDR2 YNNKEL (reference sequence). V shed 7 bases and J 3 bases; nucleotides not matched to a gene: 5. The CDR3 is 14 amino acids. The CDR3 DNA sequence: TGTGCCAGCAAACTAGCGGGGGCGCGCTACGAGCAGTACTTC. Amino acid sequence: CASKLAGARYEQYF.

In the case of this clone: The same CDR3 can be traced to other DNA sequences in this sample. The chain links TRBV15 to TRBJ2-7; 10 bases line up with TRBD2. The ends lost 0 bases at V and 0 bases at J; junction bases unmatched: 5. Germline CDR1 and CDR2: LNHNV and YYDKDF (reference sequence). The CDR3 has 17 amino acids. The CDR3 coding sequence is TGTGCCACCAGCAGAGATCGGCTAGCGGGGGCCTCCTACGAGCAGTACTTC. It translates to CATSRDRLAGASYEQYF.

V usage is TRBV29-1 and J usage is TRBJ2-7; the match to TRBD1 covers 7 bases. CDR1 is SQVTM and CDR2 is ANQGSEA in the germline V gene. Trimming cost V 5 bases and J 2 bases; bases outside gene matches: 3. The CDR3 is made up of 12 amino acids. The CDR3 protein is CSVTQGAYEQYF. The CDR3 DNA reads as TGCAGCGTTACGCAGGGGGCCTACGAGCAGTACTTC.

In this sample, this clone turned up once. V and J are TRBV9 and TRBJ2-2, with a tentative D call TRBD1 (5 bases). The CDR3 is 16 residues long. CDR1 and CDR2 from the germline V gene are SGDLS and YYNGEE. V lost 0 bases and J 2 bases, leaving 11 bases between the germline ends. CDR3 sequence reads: CASSVGVGVNTGELFF. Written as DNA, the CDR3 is TGTGCCAGCAGCGTAGGTGTAGGGGTTAACACCGGGGAGCTGTTTTTT.

CDR3 DNA: TGCGCCAGCAGCCAACTAGCGGGCCATGACAATGAGCAGTTCTTC. Translation gives CASSQLAGHDNEQFF. The V and J genes are TRBV4-3 and TRBJ2-1, with 8 bases lining up with TRBD2. CDR3 length equals 15 residues. Germline CDR1 reads LGHNA; CDR2 reads YSLEER. V shed 2 bases and J 5 bases; nucleotides not matched to a gene: 5.

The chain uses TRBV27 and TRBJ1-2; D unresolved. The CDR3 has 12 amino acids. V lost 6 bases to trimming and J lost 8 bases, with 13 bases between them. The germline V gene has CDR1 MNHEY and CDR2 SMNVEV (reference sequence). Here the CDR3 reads CASSDTRMGYTF. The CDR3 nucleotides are TGTGCCAGCAGCGACACTCGGATGGGCTACACCTTC.

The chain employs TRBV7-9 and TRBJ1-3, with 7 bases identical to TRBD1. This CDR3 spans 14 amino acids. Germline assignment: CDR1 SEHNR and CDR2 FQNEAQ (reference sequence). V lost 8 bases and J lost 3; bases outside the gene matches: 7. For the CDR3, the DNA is TGTGCCAGCCGTCCAGGGGGTAGTGGAAACACCATATATTTT. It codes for CASRPGGSGNTIYF.

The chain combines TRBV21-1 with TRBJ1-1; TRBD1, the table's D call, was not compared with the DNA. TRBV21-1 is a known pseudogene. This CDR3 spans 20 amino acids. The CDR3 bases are TGTGCCAGCAGCAAGGGGACAGGGGGCGGGAAAGCGGGGTCCTACACTGAAGCTTTCTTT. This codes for CASSKGTGGGKAGSYTEAFF.

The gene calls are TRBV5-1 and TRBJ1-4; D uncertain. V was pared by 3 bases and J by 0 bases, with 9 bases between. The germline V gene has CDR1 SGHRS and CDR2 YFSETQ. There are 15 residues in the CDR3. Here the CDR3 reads CASSSTGSTNEKLFF. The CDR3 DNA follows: TGCGCCAGCAGCTCCACGGGTTCAACTAATGAAAAACTGTTTTTT. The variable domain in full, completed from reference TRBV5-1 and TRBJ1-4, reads KAGVTQTPRYLIKTRGQQVTLSCSPISGHRSVSWYQQTPGQGLQFLFEYFSETQRNKGNFPGRFSGRQFSNSRSEMNVSTLELGDSALYLCASSSTGSTNEKLFFGSGTQLSVL.

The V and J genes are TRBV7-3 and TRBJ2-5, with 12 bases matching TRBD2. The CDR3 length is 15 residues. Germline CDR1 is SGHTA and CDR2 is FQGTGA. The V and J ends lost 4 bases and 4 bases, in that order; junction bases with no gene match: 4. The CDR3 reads CASSSPTSGGETQYF. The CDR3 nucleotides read TGTGCCAGCAGCTCCCCGACTAGCGGGGGAGAGACCCAGTACTTC. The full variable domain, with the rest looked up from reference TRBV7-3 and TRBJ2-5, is GAGVSQTPSNKVTEKGKYVELRCDPISGHTALYWYRQSLGQGPEFLIYFQGTGAADDSGLPNDRFFAVRPEGSVSTLKIQRTERGDSAVYLCASSSPTSGGETQYFGPGTRLLVL.

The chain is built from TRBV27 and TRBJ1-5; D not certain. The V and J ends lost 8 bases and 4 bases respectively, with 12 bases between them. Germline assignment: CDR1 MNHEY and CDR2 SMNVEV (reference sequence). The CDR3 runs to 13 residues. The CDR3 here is CASGQTRNQPQHF. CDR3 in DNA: TGTGCCAGCGGCCAGACTAGGAATCAGCCCCAGCATTTT.

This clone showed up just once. CDR3 in amino acids: CASSLPAGVGYTF. Here the CDR3 DNA reads TGTGCCAGCAGTTTACCGGCAGGGGTAGGCTACACCTTC. The V call is TRBV28, the J call TRBJ1-2, with D possibly being TRBD1 (6 bases). Germline CDR1 MDHEN, CDR2 SYDVKM. There are 13 residues in the CDR3. V was pared by 2 bases and J by 8 bases, with 12 bases between.

The CDR3 DNA sequence: TGTGCCAGTAGTTCACGTGCGAATGTGAACACTGAAGCTTTCTTT. Its protein is CASSSRANVNTEAFF. The V gene is TRBV19, the J gene TRBJ1-1; no reliable D call. The V end was cut by 5 bases, the J end by 0 bases, with 13 bases between. The CDR3 is made up of 15 amino acids. Germline V gene data show CDR1 as LNHDA and CDR2 as SQIVND (reference sequence).

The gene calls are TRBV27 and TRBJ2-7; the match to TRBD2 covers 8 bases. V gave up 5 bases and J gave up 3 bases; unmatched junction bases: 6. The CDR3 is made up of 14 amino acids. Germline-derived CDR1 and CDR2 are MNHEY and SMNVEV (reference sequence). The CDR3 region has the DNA TGTGCCAGCAGTCCTGGACTAGCTAGCTACGAGCAGTACTTC. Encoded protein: CASSPGLASYEQYF.

CDR3 loop: CASSATGGMYYGYTF. DNA of the CDR3: TGTGCCAGTAGTGCAACAGGGGGAATGTACTATGGCTACACCTTC. V and J are TRBV19 and TRBJ1-2; 8 bases map to TRBD1. With 5 bases clipped from V and 3 bases from J, the junction kept 8 bases outside the gene matches. From germline, CDR1 is LNHDA and CDR2 SQIVND (reference sequence). The CDR3 contains 15 residues.

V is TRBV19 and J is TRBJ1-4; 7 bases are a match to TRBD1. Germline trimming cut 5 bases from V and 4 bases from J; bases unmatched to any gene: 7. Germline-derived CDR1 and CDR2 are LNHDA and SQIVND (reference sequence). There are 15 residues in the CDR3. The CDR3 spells CASSGRQGLNEKLFF. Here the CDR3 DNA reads TGTGCCAGTAGTGGACGACAGGGCCTTAATGAAAAACTGTTTTTT.

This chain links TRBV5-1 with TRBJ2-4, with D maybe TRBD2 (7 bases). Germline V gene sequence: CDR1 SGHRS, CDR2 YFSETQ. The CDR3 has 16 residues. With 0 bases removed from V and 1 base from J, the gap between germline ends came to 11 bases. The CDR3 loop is CASSLGGGTAKNIQYF. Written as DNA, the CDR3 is TGCGCCAGCAGCTTGGGGGGGGGCACCGCCAAAAACATTCAGTACTTC. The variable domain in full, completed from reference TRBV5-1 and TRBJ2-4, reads KAGVTQTPRYLIKTRGQQVTLSCSPISGHRSVSWYQQTPGQGLQFLFEYFSETQRNKGNFPGRFSGRQFSNSRSEMNVSTLELGDSALYLCASSLGGGTAKNIQYFGAGTRLSVL.